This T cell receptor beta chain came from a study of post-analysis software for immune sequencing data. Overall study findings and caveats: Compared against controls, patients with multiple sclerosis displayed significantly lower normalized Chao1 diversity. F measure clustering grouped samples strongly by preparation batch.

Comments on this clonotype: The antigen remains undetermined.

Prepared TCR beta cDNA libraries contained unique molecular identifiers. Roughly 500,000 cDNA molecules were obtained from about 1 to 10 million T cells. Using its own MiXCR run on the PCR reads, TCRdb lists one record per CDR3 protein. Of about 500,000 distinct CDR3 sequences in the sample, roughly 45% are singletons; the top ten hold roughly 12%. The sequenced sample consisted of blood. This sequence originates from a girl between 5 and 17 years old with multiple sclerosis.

The chain's CDR3 is CASSLATGGRDGYTF. DNA of the CDR3: TGCGCCAGCAGCTTAGCGACAGGGGGCAGGGATGGCTACACCTTC. This sequence joins TRBV5-1 and TRBJ1-2; 10 nucleotides align to TRBD1. The CDR3 runs 15 residues. V shed 2 bases and J 6 bases; nucleotides not matched to a gene: 7. Germline V gene sequence: CDR1 SGHRS, CDR2 YFSETQ.